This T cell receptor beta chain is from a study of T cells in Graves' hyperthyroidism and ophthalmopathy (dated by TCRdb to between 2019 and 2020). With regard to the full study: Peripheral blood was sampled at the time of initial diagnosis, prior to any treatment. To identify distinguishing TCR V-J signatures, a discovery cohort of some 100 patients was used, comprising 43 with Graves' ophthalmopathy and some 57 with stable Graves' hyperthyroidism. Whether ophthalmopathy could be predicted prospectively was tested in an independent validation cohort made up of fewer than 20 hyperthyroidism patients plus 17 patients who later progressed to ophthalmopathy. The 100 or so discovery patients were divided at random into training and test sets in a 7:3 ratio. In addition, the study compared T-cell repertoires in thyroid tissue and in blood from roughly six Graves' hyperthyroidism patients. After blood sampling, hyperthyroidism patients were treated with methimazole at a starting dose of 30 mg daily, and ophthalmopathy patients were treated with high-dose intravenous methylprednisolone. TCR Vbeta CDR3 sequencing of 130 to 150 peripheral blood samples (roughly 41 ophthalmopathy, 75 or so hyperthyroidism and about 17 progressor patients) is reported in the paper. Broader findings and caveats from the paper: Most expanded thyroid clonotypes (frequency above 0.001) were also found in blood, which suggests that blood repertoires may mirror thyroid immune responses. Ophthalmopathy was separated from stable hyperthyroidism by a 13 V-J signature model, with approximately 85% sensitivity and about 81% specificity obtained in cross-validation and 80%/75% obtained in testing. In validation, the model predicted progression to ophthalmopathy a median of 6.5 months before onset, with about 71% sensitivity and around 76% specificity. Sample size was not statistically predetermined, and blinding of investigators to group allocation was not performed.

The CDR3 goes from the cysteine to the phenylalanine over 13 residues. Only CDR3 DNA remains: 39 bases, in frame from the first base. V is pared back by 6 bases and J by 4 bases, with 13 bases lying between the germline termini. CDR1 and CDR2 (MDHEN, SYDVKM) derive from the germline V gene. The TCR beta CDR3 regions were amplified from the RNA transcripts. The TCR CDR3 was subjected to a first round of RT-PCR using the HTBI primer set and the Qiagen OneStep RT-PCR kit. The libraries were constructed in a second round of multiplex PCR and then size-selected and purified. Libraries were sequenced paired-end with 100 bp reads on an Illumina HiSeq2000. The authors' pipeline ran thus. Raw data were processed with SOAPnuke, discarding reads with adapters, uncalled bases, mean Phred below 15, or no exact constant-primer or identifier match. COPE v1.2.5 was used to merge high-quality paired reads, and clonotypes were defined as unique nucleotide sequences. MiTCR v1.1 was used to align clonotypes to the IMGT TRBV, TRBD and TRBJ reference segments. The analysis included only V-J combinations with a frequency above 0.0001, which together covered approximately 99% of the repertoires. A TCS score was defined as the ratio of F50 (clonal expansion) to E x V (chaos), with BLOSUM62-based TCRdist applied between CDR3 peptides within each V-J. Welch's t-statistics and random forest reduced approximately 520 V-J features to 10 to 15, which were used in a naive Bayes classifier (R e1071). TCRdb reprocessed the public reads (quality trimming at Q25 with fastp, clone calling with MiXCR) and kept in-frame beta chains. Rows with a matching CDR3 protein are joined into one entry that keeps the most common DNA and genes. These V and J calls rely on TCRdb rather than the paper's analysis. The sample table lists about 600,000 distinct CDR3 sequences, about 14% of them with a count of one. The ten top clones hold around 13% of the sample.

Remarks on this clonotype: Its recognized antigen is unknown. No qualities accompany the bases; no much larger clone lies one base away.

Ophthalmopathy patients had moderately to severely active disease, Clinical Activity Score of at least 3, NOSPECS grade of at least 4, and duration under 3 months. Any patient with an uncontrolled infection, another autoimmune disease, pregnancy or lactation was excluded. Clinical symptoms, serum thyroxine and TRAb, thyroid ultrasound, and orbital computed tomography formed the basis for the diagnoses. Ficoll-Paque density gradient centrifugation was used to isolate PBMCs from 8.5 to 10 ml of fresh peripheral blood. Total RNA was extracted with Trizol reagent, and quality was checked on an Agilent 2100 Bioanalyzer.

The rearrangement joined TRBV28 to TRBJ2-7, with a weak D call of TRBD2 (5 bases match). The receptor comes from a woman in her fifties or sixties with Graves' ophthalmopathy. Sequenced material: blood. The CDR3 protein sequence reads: CASSRRGLYEQYF. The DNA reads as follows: TGTGCCAGCAGCAGACGGGGTTTATACGAGCAGTACTTC.